This T cell receptor (beta chain) was obtained from a study of T cell repertoires in ileal Crohn's disease. This clone was observed a few times. Assay: immunoSEQ multiplex PCR; the TCRdb copy retains only in-frame clones and omits some. The sample includes around 16,000 clones, around 60% of them seen just once. Germline CDR1 reads LNHDA; CDR2 reads SQIVND (reference sequence). The V and J ends lost 11 bases and 3 bases, in that order; junction bases with no gene match: 5. There are 12 residues in the CDR3. The chain uses TRBV19 and TRBJ2-5, with TRBD2 identical over 8 bases. Sequencing was done on a sample of ileal tissue. The sequence derives from an adult with Crohn's disease. CDR3 nucleotides: TGTGCCGCGGGGGGTTCAAAAGAGACCCAGTACTTC. Translating gives CAAGGSKETQYF.